The subject of this entry is one TCR beta chain. Its antigen is still unknown. Qualities for individual bases were not recorded, and no much larger clone is one base off. This sample is drawn from a study of blood T cell repertoires in COVID-19 (TCRdb year 2020). Regarding the research as a whole: Samples from collaborators originated in the United States, Italy and Spain and spanned both the acute and convalescent phases of COVID-19. The samples were drawn from the first 160 participants of the ongoing ImmuneRACE study and from 1,254 subjects provided by 6 global collaborators. The repertoires were released in a freely available public database intended as a resource for research on the immune response to SARS-CoV-2. The material from the prospective study consisted of cDNA or gDNA derived from T cells, B-cell-depleted T cells, or PBMCs. The dataset comprised deeply sampled blood TCRbeta repertoires from subjects exposed to, actively infected with, or recovered from COVID-19. The sample metadata nearly always contained a de-identified subject ID, COVID-19 status, age in years and sex. Where available, HLA class I and class II types were obtained from metadata supplied by the sample provider rather than from assay-based typing. General study outcomes and caveats: How much clinical and demographic metadata was included differed by source and by participant, and the metadata was provided uncurated.

Its CDR3 holds 12 amino acids, cysteine through phenylalanine. CDR3 DNA only is kept here, 36 bases in frame from base 1. V is cut by 6 bases and J by 6 bases, and the space between the germline ends is 9 bases. The germline V gene yields SNHLY for CDR1 and FYNNEI for CDR2. Participants in the prospective study were aged roughly 18 to 100 years, lived in 20 to 30 United States geographic areas, and enrolled through a virtual design. To assign participants to cohorts, the prospective study relied on clinical history that participants themselves reported in a screening survey and a study questionnaire. Recovered participants in ImmuneRACE Cohort 3 were defined as having two consecutive negative NP/OP PCR tests, clearance from a healthcare professional, or resolution of symptoms. In the prospective study, whole blood, serum and a nasopharyngeal or oropharyngeal swab were collected from each participant by mobile phlebotomists. Participants in the prospective study had the option to provide additional blood draws and questionnaires over a roughly 2-month period. Before DNA extraction, blood samples from the prospective study were shipped at room temperature or frozen.

TCRbeta CDR3 regions were amplified from genomic DNA by means of the immunoSEQ Assay, a bias-controlled multiplex PCR. The paper's data handling went like this. Within the assay, amplification of reference gene primers was used to estimate how many nucleated cells each sample contained. To quantify the absolute abundance of each unique TCRbeta CDR3 rearrangement, sequence reads were collapsed and filtered. Productive Simpson clonality was computed per sample as the square root of Simpson's diversity index over productive rearrangements. TCRdb mirrors the immuneACCESS table, restricted to in-frame sequences. Some clones are absent from its copies; in checked studies, under half trace to an unresolved V gene, and the reason for the others is unknown. The V and J calls and clone size were taken over from that table, and D and trimming were inferred from the DNA. A total of under 300,000 clones appear in this sample, 85% to 90% of them only once. The ten largest make up under 2.5% of the sample.

Rearrangement joined TRBV2 to TRBJ1-3, with the D gene not clear enough to name. The sequenced material came from PBMCs or T cells enriched from blood (not recorded which). The TCR comes from a woman aged 18-30 years who had recovered from COVID-19. The CDR3 corresponds to CASSLAENTIYF. In nucleotides, the sequence is TGTGCCAGCAGCCTCGCGGAAAACACCATATATTTT.